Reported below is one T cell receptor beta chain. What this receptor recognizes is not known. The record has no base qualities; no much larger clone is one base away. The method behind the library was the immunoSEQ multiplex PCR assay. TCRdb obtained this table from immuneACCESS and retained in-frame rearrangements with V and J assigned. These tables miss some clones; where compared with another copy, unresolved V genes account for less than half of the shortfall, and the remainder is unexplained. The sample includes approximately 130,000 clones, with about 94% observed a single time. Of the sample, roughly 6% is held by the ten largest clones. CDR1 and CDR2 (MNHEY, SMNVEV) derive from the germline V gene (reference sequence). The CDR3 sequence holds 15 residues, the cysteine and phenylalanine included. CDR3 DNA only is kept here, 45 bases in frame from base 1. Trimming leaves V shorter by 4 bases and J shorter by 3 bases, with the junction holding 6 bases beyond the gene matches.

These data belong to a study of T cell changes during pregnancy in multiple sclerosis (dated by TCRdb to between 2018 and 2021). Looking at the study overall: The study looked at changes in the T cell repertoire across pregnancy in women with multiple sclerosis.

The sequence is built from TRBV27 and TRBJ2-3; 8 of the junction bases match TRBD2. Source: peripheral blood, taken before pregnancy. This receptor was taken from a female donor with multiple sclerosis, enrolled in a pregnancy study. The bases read TGTGCCAGCAGTTCCCGAGCGGGAGAAACAGATACGCAGTATTTT. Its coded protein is CASSSRAGETDTQYF.